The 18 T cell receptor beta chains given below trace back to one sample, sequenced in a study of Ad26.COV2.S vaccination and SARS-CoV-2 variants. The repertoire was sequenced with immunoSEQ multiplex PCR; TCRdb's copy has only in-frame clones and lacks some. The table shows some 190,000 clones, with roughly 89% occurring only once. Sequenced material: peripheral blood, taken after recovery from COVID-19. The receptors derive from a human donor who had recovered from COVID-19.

The CDR3 loop reads CASSFSTDTQYF. DNA for the CDR3: TGTGCCAGCAGCTTCTCCACAGATACGCAGTATTTT. The chain has TRBV7-2 and TRBJ2-3; D is unresolved. V was clipped by 3 bases and J by 2 bases, with 3 bases between them. Germline lookup yields CDR1 SGHTA and CDR2 FQGNSA. The CDR3 runs 12 residues.

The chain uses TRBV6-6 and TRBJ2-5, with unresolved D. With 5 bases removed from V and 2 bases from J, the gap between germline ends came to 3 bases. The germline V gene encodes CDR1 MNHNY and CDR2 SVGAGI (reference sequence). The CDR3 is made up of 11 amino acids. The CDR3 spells CASSLQETQYF. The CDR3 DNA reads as TGTGCCAGCAGTCTGCAAGAGACCCAGTACTTC.

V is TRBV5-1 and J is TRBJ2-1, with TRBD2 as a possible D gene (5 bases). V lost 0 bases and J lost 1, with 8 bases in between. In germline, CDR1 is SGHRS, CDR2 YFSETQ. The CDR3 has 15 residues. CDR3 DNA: TGCGCCAGCAGCTTGGCCGCGGGTTCCTACAATGAGCAGTTCTTC. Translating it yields CASSLAAGSYNEQFF.

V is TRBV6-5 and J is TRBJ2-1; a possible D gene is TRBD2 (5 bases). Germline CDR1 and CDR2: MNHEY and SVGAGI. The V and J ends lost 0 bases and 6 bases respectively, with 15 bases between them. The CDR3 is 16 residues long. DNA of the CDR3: TGTGCCAGCAGTTACTCGACTAATGTCGTGGGCAATGAGCAGTTCTTC. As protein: CASSYSTNVVGNEQFF.

This CDR3 is CASSLAGSREQFF. The CDR3 bases are TGCGCCAGCAGCTTAGCGGGGAGCCGAGAGCAGTTCTTC. The chain links TRBV5-1 to TRBJ2-1; 7 bases map to TRBD2. CDR1 and CDR2 (germline): SGHRS, YFSETQ. CDR3 size: 13 residues. V was clipped by 2 bases and J by 10 bases; unmatched bases: 6.

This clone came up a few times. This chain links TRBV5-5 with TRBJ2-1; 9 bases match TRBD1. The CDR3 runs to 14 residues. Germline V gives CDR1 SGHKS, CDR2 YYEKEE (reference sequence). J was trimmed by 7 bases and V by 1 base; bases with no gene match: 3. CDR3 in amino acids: CASSLPQGANEQFF. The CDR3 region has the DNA TGTGCCAGCAGCTTGCCACAGGGGGCAAATGAGCAGTTCTTC.

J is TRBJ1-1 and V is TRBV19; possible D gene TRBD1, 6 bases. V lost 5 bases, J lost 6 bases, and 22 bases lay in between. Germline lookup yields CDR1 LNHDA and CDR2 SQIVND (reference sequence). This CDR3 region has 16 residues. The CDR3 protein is CASSLFRGSGAAEAFF. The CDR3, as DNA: TGTGCCAGTAGTCTCTTTAGGGGGTCGGGGGCTGCTGAAGCTTTCTTT.

The CDR3 is CASSVEVPNSPLHF. CDR3 coding DNA: TGTGCCAGCAGCGTAGAGGTACCCAATTCACCCCTCCACTTT. This chain uses TRBV9 with TRBJ1-6; D gene ambiguous. CDR3 length: 14 amino acids. Trimming shortened V by 0 bases and J by 7 bases, and 8 bases separated the two germline ends. Germline-derived CDR1 and CDR2 are SGDLS and YYNGEE.

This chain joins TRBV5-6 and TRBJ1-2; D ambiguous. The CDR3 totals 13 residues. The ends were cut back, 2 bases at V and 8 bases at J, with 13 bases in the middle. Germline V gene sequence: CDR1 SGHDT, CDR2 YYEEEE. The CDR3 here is CASSFPGSGGYTF. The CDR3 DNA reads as TGTGCCAGCAGCTTTCCAGGTTCTGGGGGCTACACCTTC.

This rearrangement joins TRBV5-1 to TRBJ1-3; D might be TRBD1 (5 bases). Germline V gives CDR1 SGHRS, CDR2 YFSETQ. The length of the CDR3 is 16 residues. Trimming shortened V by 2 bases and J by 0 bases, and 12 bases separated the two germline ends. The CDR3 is CASSLQQVSSGNTIYF. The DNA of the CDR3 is TGCGCCAGCAGCTTACAACAGGTCAGCTCTGGAAACACCATATATTTT.

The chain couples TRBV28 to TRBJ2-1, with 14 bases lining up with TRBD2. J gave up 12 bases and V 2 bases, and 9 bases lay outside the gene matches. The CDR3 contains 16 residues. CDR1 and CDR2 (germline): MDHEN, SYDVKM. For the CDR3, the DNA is TGTGCCAGCAGTTTACTTGGACTAGCGGGAGGAGGGGGGCAGTTCTTC. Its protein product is CASSLLGLAGGGGQFF.

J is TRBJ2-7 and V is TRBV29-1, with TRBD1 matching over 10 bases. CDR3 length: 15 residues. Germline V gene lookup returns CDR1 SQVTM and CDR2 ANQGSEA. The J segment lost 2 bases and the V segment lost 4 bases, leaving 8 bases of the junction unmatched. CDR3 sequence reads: CSVAIGTGETYEQYF. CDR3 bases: TGCAGCGTTGCTATCGGGACAGGGGAGACCTACGAGCAGTACTTC.

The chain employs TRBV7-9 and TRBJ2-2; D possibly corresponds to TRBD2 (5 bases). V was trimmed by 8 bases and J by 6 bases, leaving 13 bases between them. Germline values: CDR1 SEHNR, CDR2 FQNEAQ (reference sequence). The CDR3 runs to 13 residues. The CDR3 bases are TGTGCCAGCGCCGAAGGGAGATCCGGGGAGCTGTTTTTT. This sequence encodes CASAEGRSGELFF.

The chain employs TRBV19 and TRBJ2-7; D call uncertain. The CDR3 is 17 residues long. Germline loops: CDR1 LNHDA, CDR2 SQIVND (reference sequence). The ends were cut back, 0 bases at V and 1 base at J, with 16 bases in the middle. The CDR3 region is CASSIDLSRTASYEQYF. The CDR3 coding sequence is TGTGCCAGTAGTATAGATCTATCTAGGACCGCATCCTACGAGCAGTACTTC.

CDR3 region: CASSYLGQGEEKLFF. DNA of the CDR3: TGTGCCAGCAGTTACTTGGGACAGGGGGAGGAAAAACTGTTTTTT. This rearrangement joins TRBV6-6 to TRBJ1-4, with TRBD1 matching 11 bases. The CDR3 runs to 15 residues. The germline V gene encodes CDR1 MNHNY and CDR2 SVGAGI (reference sequence). V was clipped by 1 base and J by 8 bases; unmatched bases: 3.

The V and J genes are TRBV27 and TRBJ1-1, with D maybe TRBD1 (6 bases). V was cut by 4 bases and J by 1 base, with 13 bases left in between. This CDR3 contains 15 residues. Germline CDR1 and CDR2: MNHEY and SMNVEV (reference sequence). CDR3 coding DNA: TGTGCCAGCAGTTCACAGGGCCCTGGGAACACTGAAGCTTTCTTT. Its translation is CASSSQGPGNTEAFF.

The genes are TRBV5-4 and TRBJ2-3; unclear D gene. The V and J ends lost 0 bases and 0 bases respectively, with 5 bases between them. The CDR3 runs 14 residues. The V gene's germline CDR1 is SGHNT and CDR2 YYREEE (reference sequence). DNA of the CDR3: TGTGCCAGCAGCTTGGTAGGGAGCACAGATACGCAGTATTTT. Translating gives CASSLVGSTDTQYF.

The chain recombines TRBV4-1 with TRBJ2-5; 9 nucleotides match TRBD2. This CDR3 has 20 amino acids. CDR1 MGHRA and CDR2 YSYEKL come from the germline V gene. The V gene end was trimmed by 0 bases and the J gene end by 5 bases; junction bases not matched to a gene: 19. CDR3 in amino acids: CASSQDIQRGAGIIGETQYF. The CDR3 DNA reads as TGCGCCAGCAGCCAAGATATTCAGCGGGGGGCCGGAATAATAGGGGAGACCCAGTACTTC.